Listed below are T cell receptor beta chains from one sample, sequenced in a study of Ad26.COV2.S vaccination and SARS-CoV-2 variants. Method: immunoSEQ multiplex PCR; TCRdb's copy keeps in-frame clones and lacks some. This table has approximately 300,000 clones, around 84% appearing once. The material sequenced was peripheral blood, taken in a trial of Ad26.COV2.S vaccine versus placebo. Receptor source: a person aged 18-65 years who received the Ad26.COV2.S COVID-19 vaccine or a placebo. CDR3s include the opening cysteine and the closing phenylalanine or tryptophan. D genes are given only for firm matches. Clone size, where shown, is once, few, many, or a class for clones that have expanded.

V gene: TRBV5-1; clone size: -; D gene: -; J gene: TRBJ2-5; CDR3 protein: CASSLWSSRETQYF; CDR3 DNA: TGCGCCAGCAGCTTGTGGAGCTCCCGGGAGACCCAGTACTTC
V gene: TRBV6-1; clone size: -; D gene: -; J gene: TRBJ2-2; CDR3 protein: CASSEFRVVTGELFF; CDR3 DNA: TGTGCCAGCAGTGAGTTCCGGGTGGTGACCGGGGAGCTGTTTTTT
V gene: TRBV5-1; clone size: few; D gene: -; J gene: TRBJ1-2; CDR3 protein: CASSLSQGEGGYTF; CDR3 DNA: TGCGCCAGCAGCTTGTCACAGGGAGAGGGTGGCTACACCTTC
V gene: TRBV19; clone size: -; D gene: TRBD1; J gene: TRBJ1-2; CDR3 protein: CASSRDRGNYGYTF; CDR3 DNA: TGTGCCAGTAGTCGGGACAGGGGGAACTATGGCTACACCTTC
V gene: TRBV9; clone size: -; D gene: -; J gene: TRBJ2-1; CDR3 protein: CASSVQGAESFRNEQFF; CDR3 DNA: TGTGCCAGCAGCGTACAGGGCGCTGAGAGCTTTCGTAATGAGCAGTTCTTC
V gene: TRBV19; clone size: -; D gene: TRBD1; J gene: TRBJ1-5; CDR3 protein: CASSRGRGQKYSNQPQHF; CDR3 DNA: TGTGCCAGTAGTAGGGGCAGGGGACAGAAATATAGCAATCAGCCCCAGCATTTT
V gene: TRBV10-3; clone size: once; D gene: TRBD1; J gene: TRBJ2-5; CDR3 protein: CAISDPGTAPQETQYF; CDR3 DNA: TGTGCCATCAGTGACCCCGGGACAGCTCCACAAGAGACCCAGTACTTC
V gene: TRBV19; clone size: -; D gene: -; J gene: TRBJ2-5; CDR3 protein: CASSISPDQETQYF; CDR3 DNA: TGTGCCAGTAGTATCTCCCCGGACCAAGAGACCCAGTACTTC
V gene: TRBV29-1; clone size: -; D gene: TRBD2; J gene: TRBJ2-5; CDR3 protein: CSARGVEETQYF; CDR3 DNA: TGCAGCGCCCGGGGGGTGGAAGAGACCCAGTACTTC
V gene: TRBV3-1/TRBV3-2; clone size: -; D gene: -; J gene: TRBJ1-1; CDR3 protein: CASSQQYRDTEAFF; CDR3 DNA: TGTGCCAGCAGCCAACAATACAGGGACACTGAAGCTTTCTTT
V gene: TRBV12-3/TRBV12-4; clone size: -; D gene: -; J gene: TRBJ2-7; CDR3 protein: CASSPHGHFEQYF; CDR3 DNA: TGTGCCAGCAGCCCCCACGGGCACTTCGAGCAGTACTTC
V gene: TRBV6-6; clone size: -; D gene: TRBD1; J gene: TRBJ1-2; CDR3 protein: CASTLGGGSNYGYTF; CDR3 DNA: TGTGCCAGCACCCTAGGGGGCGGTTCTAACTATGGCTACACCTTC
V gene: TRBV7-2; clone size: -; D gene: TRBD2; J gene: TRBJ2-1; CDR3 protein: CASSSGLAGRSSYNEQFF; CDR3 DNA: TGTGCCAGCAGCTCGGGACTAGCGGGGCGTAGCTCCTACAATGAGCAGTTCTTC
V gene: TRBV6-6; clone size: -; D gene: -; J gene: TRBJ1-5; CDR3 protein: CASSLGVNRNQPQHF; CDR3 DNA: TGTGCCAGCAGTTTAGGGGTGAATCGCAATCAGCCCCAGCATTTT
V gene: TRBV20-1; clone size: -; D gene: -; J gene: TRBJ1-6; CDR3 protein: CSASTGPNSPLHF; CDR3 DNA: TGCAGTGCTAGTACAGGACCGAATTCACCCCTCCACTTT
V gene: TRBV5-1; clone size: -; D gene: -; J gene: TRBJ1-1; CDR3 protein: CASSLGAGAGNTEAFF; CDR3 DNA: TGCGCCAGCAGCTTGGGGGCGGGGGCGGGTAACACTGAAGCTTTCTTT
V gene: TRBV7-9; clone size: -; D gene: TRBD1; J gene: TRBJ2-1; CDR3 protein: CASSSGQGNEQFF; CDR3 DNA: TGTGCCAGCAGCTCGGGACAGGGAAATGAGCAGTTCTTC
V gene: TRBV7-2; clone size: -; D gene: -; J gene: TRBJ2-4; CDR3 protein: CASSLGSPGVDIQYF; CDR3 DNA: TGTGCCAGCAGCTTAGGGAGCCCAGGGGTGGACATTCAGTACTTC
V gene: TRBV6-5; clone size: -; D gene: -; J gene: TRBJ1-1; CDR3 protein: CASSYNRGNTEAFF; CDR3 DNA: TGTGCCAGCAGTTACAATCGGGGGAACACTGAAGCTTTCTTT
V gene: TRBV20-1; clone size: -; D gene: -; J gene: TRBJ2-7; CDR3 protein: CSGTRDYEQYF; CDR3 DNA: TGCAGTGGGACAAGGGACTACGAGCAGTACTTC
V gene: TRBV6-5; clone size: once; D gene: TRBD1; J gene: TRBJ2-5; CDR3 protein: CASLDRGNEETQYF; CDR3 DNA: TGTGCCAGCTTAGACAGGGGTAACGAAGAGACCCAGTACTTC
V gene: TRBV7-2; clone size: -; D gene: -; J gene: TRBJ2-3; CDR3 protein: CASSRRGRSLQYF; CDR3 DNA: TGTGCCAGCAGTAGGAGGGGTCGGTCCTTGCAGTATTTT
V gene: TRBV19; clone size: -; D gene: -; J gene: TRBJ2-7; CDR3 protein: CASSIGNEQYF; CDR3 DNA: TGTGCCAGTAGTATAGGGAATGAGCAGTACTTC
V gene: TRBV6-1; clone size: -; D gene: -; J gene: TRBJ1-6; CDR3 protein: CASSEVVQAASPLHF; CDR3 DNA: TGTGCCAGCAGTGAAGTGGTGCAGGCGGCTTCACCCCTCCACTTT
V gene: TRBV7-2; clone size: -; D gene: -; J gene: TRBJ2-2; CDR3 protein: CASSFGGYTGELFF; CDR3 DNA: TGTGCCAGCAGCTTTGGGGGTTACACCGGGGAGCTGTTTTTT
V gene: TRBV5-6; clone size: -; D gene: -; J gene: TRBJ1-6; CDR3 protein: CASSSPTPPVGPPLHF; CDR3 DNA: TGTGCCAGCAGCTCGCCTACCCCCCCCGTAGGACCACCCCTCCACTTT
V gene: TRBV27; clone size: -; D gene: -; J gene: TRBJ2-3; CDR3 protein: CASSLSFTDTQYF; CDR3 DNA: TGTGCCAGCAGTTTATCATTCACAGATACGCAGTATTTT
V gene: TRBV14; clone size: -; D gene: -; J gene: TRBJ2-7; CDR3 protein: CASFRGQGKASWYEQYF; CDR3 DNA: TGTGCCAGCTTCCGGGGGCAGGGAAAGGCTTCTTGGTACGAGCAGTACTTC
V gene: TRBV7-2; clone size: -; D gene: -; J gene: TRBJ1-1; CDR3 protein: CASKEERNTEAFF; CDR3 DNA: TGTGCCAGCAAAGAAGAGAGGAACACTGAAGCTTTCTTT
V gene: TRBV5-6; clone size: once; D gene: -; J gene: TRBJ1-5; CDR3 protein: CASSETGRNQPQHF; CDR3 DNA: TGTGCCAGCAGCGAAACAGGGAGGAATCAGCCCCAGCATTTT
V gene: TRBV18; clone size: -; D gene: TRBD1; J gene: TRBJ1-3; CDR3 protein: CASSPQQGSSGNTIYF; CDR3 DNA: TGTGCCAGCTCACCCCAACAGGGGAGCTCTGGAAACACCATATATTTT
V gene: TRBV3-1/TRBV3-2; clone size: once; D gene: -; J gene: TRBJ2-5; CDR3 protein: CASSQGDKETQYF; CDR3 DNA: TGTGCCAGCAGCCAAGGAGATAAGGAGACCCAGTACTTC
V gene: TRBV6-6; clone size: -; D gene: TRBD1; J gene: TRBJ1-1; CDR3 protein: CASSGGQGAFTEAFF; CDR3 DNA: TGTGCCAGCAGTGGCGGACAGGGGGCCTTCACTGAAGCTTTCTTT
V gene: TRBV19; clone size: -; D gene: -; J gene: TRBJ2-7; CDR3 protein: CASSIRARGLHEQYF; CDR3 DNA: TGTGCCAGTAGTATAAGGGCCCGGGGACTCCACGAGCAGTACTTC
V gene: TRBV6-5; clone size: once; D gene: -; J gene: TRBJ2-5; CDR3 protein: CASSLSGVQETQYF; CDR3 DNA: TGTGCCAGCAGTTTGTCAGGGGTGCAAGAGACCCAGTACTTC
V gene: TRBV6-6; clone size: -; D gene: TRBD2; J gene: TRBJ2-3; CDR3 protein: CASSTASGSSTDTQYF; CDR3 DNA: TGTGCCAGCAGTACAGCTAGCGGATCTAGCACAGATACGCAGTATTTT
V gene: TRBV5-8; clone size: -; D gene: -; J gene: TRBJ1-4; CDR3 protein: CASSFWELIEKLFF; CDR3 DNA: TGTGCCAGCAGCTTCTGGGAGTTGATCGAAAAACTGTTTTTT
V gene: TRBV6-2/TRBV6-3; clone size: -; D gene: -; J gene: TRBJ1-5; CDR3 protein: CASSYNRVNNQPQHF; CDR3 DNA: TGTGCCAGCAGTTACAACAGGGTTAACAATCAGCCCCAGCATTTT
V gene: TRBV4-3; clone size: medium-sized; D gene: TRBD1; J gene: TRBJ2-7; CDR3 protein: CASSQDRDRVYEQYF; CDR3 DNA: TGCGCCAGCAGCCAAGACCGGGACAGGGTCTACGAGCAGTACTTC
V gene: TRBV4-1; clone size: -; D gene: -; J gene: TRBJ2-7; CDR3 protein: CASSQESATSYEQYF; CDR3 DNA: TGCGCCAGCAGCCAAGAGTCAGCAACCTCCTACGAGCAGTACTTC
V gene: TRBV29-1; clone size: -; D gene: TRBD1; J gene: TRBJ1-2; CDR3 protein: CSVEVGQGYGYTF; CDR3 DNA: TGCAGCGTTGAAGTAGGACAGGGGTATGGCTACACCTTC
V gene: TRBV28; clone size: -; D gene: TRBD1; J gene: TRBJ2-7; CDR3 protein: CASSLSGTGKNF; CDR3 DNA: TGTGCCAGCAGTTTATCCGGGACAGGCAAGAACTTC
V gene: TRBV3-1/TRBV3-2; clone size: -; D gene: TRBD2; J gene: TRBJ2-3; CDR3 protein: CASSQWTSQDTQYF; CDR3 DNA: TGTGCCAGCAGCCAATGGACTAGTCAAGATACGCAGTATTTT
V gene: TRBV4-3; clone size: -; D gene: TRBD1; J gene: TRBJ1-5; CDR3 protein: CASSQSGQANQPQHF; CDR3 DNA: TGCGCCAGCAGCCAATCGGGACAGGCGAATCAGCCCCAGCATTTT
V gene: TRBV6-2/TRBV6-3; clone size: -; D gene: -; J gene: TRBJ2-5; CDR3 protein: CASSYLPRGRVETQYF; CDR3 DNA: TGTGCCAGCAGCTACTTGCCCCGGGGCAGGGTGGAGACCCAGTACTTC
V gene: TRBV30; clone size: -; D gene: TRBD1; J gene: TRBJ1-4; CDR3 protein: CAWSNQDRVEKLFF; CDR3 DNA: TGTGCCTGGAGTAATCAGGACAGGGTTGAAAAACTGTTTTTT
V gene: TRBV5-1; clone size: -; D gene: -; J gene: TRBJ1-2; CDR3 protein: CASSLAMGTGGYTF; CDR3 DNA: TGCGCCAGCAGCTTGGCTATGGGGACGGGCGGCTACACCTTC
V gene: TRBV3-1/TRBV3-2; clone size: few; D gene: -; J gene: TRBJ1-1; CDR3 protein: CASSRARGGRNTEAFF; CDR3 DNA: TGTGCCAGCAGCCGGGCAAGGGGAGGCCGAAACACTGAAGCTTTCTTT
V gene: TRBV9; clone size: -; D gene: TRBD1; J gene: TRBJ1-5; CDR3 protein: CASSVARGQGGNQPQHF; CDR3 DNA: TGTGCCAGCAGCGTAGCTAGAGGACAGGGTGGAAATCAGCCCCAGCATTTT
V gene: TRBV18; clone size: -; D gene: -; J gene: TRBJ1-2; CDR3 protein: CASSPVREGGYTF; CDR3 DNA: TGTGCCAGCTCACCAGTCAGGGAGGGTGGCTACACCTTC